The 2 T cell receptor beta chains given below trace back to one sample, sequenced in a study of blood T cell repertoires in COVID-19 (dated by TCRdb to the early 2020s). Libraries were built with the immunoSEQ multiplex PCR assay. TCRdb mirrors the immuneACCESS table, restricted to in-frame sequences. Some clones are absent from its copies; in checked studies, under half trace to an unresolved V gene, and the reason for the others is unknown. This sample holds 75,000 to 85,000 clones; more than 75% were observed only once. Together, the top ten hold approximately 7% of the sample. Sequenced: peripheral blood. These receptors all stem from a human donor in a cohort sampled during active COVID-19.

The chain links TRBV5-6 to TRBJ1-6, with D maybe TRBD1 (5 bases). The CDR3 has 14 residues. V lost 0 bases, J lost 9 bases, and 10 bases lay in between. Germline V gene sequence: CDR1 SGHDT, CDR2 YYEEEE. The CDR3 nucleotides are TGTGCCAGCAGCTTGGGGGGGGTCTCTTCACCCCTCCACTTT. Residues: CASSLGGVSSPLHF.

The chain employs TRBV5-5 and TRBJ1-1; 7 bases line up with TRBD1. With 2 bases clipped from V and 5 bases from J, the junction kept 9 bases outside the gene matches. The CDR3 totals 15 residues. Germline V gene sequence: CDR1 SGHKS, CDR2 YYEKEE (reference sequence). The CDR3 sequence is CASSFFPSGGTEAFF. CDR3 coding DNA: TGTGCCAGCAGCTTTTTTCCCTCAGGGGGGACTGAAGCTTTCTTT.